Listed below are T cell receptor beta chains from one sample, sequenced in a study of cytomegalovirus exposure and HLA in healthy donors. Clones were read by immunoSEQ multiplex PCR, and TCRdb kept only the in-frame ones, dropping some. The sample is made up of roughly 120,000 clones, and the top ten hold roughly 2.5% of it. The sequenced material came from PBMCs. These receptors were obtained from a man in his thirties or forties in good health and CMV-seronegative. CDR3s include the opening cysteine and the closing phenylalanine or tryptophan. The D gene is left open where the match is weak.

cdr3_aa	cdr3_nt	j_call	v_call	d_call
CSVKGREDGYTF	TGCAGCGTAAAAGGGAGGGAGGATGGCTACACCTTC	TRBJ1-2	TRBV29-1	.
CASSQDLTYEQYF	TGCGCCAGCAGCCAAGATTTAACCTACGAGCAGTACTTC	TRBJ2-7	TRBV4-1	.
CASSELTGSTSYEQYF	TGTGCCAGCAGTGAGTTGACAGGGTCCACCTCCTACGAGCAGTACTTC	TRBJ2-7	TRBV6-1	TRBD1
CAISESMNTEAFF	TGTGCCATCAGTGAGTCCATGAACACTGAAGCTTTCTTT	TRBJ1-1	TRBV10-3	.
CASSLELQGHEQYF	TGTGCCAGCAGCTTAGAGCTCCAGGGCCACGAGCAGTACTTC	TRBJ2-7	TRBV13	.
CAARQGAQNTEAFF	TGTGCCGCTCGACAGGGGGCCCAGAACACTGAAGCTTTCTTT	TRBJ1-1	TRBV10-3	TRBD1
CASRGLAGLQYF	TGTGCCAGCAGGGGACTAGCGGGTTTGCAGTATTTT	TRBJ2-3	TRBV6-5	TRBD2
CASSALSGRTGVTSEQYF	TGTGCCAGCAGCGCCCTATCGGGTCGGACAGGGGTTACTTCCGAGCAGTACTTC	TRBJ2-7	TRBV5-6	TRBD1
CASSQVWPGAYEQYF	TGTGCCAGCAGCCAAGTATGGCCAGGGGCTTACGAGCAGTACTTC	TRBJ2-7	TRBV14	.
CAWSGDRGMWPQHF	TGTGCCTGGAGTGGAGACAGGGGAATGTGGCCCCAGCATTTT	TRBJ1-5	TRBV30	TRBD1
CSGYSRESGNTIYF	TGCAGCGGATACAGCCGGGAATCTGGAAACACCATATATTTT	TRBJ1-3	TRBV29-1	.
CASSHRPTSGDTGELFF	TGTGCCAGCAGCCACCGGCCGACTAGCGGGGACACCGGGGAGCTGTTTTTT	TRBJ2-2	TRBV5-4	TRBD2
CASSLWGGDYGYTF	TGTGCCAGCAGTTTATGGGGGGGGGACTATGGCTACACCTTC	TRBJ1-2	TRBV28	.
CASRHYLSSYNEQFF	TGTGCCAGCAGACACTACCTCTCCTCCTACAATGAGCAGTTCTTC	TRBJ2-1	TRBV5-6	.
CASSQATGGGWGYTF	TGCGCCAGCAGCCAAGCAACAGGGGGCGGTTGGGGCTACACCTTC	TRBJ1-2	TRBV4-3	TRBD1
CASRRTGEDNEKLFF	TGTGCCAGCAGACGGACGGGGGAAGATAATGAAAAACTGTTTTTT	TRBJ1-4	TRBV6-1	.
CASSPGLAGGNNEQFF	TGCGCCAGCAGCCCGGGACTAGCGGGAGGGAACAATGAGCAGTTCTTC	TRBJ2-1	TRBV5-1	TRBD2
CASSLITGAYNEQFF	TGTGCCAGCAGCTTAATTACGGGAGCGTACAATGAGCAGTTCTTC	TRBJ2-1	TRBV7-2	.
CASSQAGNEQFF	TGTGCCAGCAGCCAAGCAGGGAATGAGCAGTTCTTC	TRBJ2-1	TRBV14	.
CASSQEWERINQETQYF	TGCGCCAGCAGCCAAGAATGGGAGCGGATAAACCAAGAGACCCAGTACTTC	TRBJ2-5	TRBV4-1	.
CASSDLRGQPQHF	TGTGCCAGTAGTGACCTAAGGGGTCAGCCCCAGCATTTT	TRBJ1-5	TRBV19	.
CASSQLVVNTEAFF	TGCGCCAGCAGCCAATTAGTTGTGAACACTGAAGCTTTCTTT	TRBJ1-1	TRBV4-1	.
CAWSEGRDLINEQFF	TGTGCCTGGAGTGAGGGGCGGGATTTAATCAATGAGCAGTTCTTC	TRBJ2-1	TRBV30	.
CASSLSPSGQQYF	TGTGCCAGCAGTTTATCCCCTAGCGGCCAGCAGTACTTC	TRBJ2-7	TRBV27	TRBD2
CASSFWVDRGYEQYF	TGTGCCAGCAGCTTTTGGGTTGACAGGGGATACGAGCAGTACTTC	TRBJ2-7	TRBV7-2	TRBD1
CASRDGGLPLETQYF	TGTGCCAGTAGGGATGGGGGCCTACCGTTGGAGACCCAGTACTTC	TRBJ2-5	TRBV19	.
CASSSALVTEAFF	TGTGCCAGCAGCTCCGCGCTCGTCACTGAAGCTTTCTTT	TRBJ1-1	TRBV9	.
CASSYGLGSREQYF	TGTGCCAGCAGCTACGGACTAGGGAGCCGCGAGCAGTACTTC	TRBJ2-7	TRBV11-2	TRBD2
CASSPQGLRETQYF	TGTGCCAGCTCACCCCAGGGGCTGAGAGAGACCCAGTACTTC	TRBJ2-5	TRBV18	.
CASSFEGREGPMPHEQFF	TGTGCCAGCAGCTTTGAGGGGCGGGAGGGCCCTATGCCCCATGAGCAGTTCTTC	TRBJ2-1	TRBV12-1	.
CASRRRGELQETQYF	TGCGCCAGCAGACGGCGCGGCGAGCTACAAGAGACCCAGTACTTC	TRBJ2-5	TRBV5-1	.
CASSYRLAVTEAFF	TGTGCCAGCAGCTACCGATTAGCGGTCACTGAAGCTTTCTTT	TRBJ1-1	TRBV27	.
CAISPDGGNQPQHF	TGTGCCATCAGTCCTGACGGAGGCAATCAGCCCCAGCATTTT	TRBJ1-5	TRBV10-3	.
CASSPGGLEPQHF	TGTGCCAGCAGCCCAGGGGGCTTAGAGCCCCAGCATTTT	TRBJ1-5	TRBV6-5	TRBD1
CASSGPVARTDTQYF	TGTGCCAGCAGTGGACCTGTAGCTCGCACAGATACGCAGTATTTT	TRBJ2-3	TRBV2	.
CSASPGGRAFF	TGCAGTGCTAGCCCGGGGGGCAGGGCTTTCTTT	TRBJ1-1	TRBV20-1	.
CASRALAGEVGETQYF	TGTGCCAGCAGGGCACTAGCGGGAGAGGTCGGGGAGACCCAGTACTTC	TRBJ2-5	TRBV6-6	TRBD2
CATSGTSGRDGELFF	TGTGCCACCAGCGGGACTAGCGGGAGAGATGGGGAGCTGTTTTTT	TRBJ2-2	TRBV15	TRBD2
CASSLDDRDNEQFF	TGTGCCAGCAGCCTAGATGACAGAGACAATGAGCAGTTCTTC	TRBJ2-1	TRBV11-1	.
CASSSQGLSTEAFF	TGTGCCAGCAGCTCACAGGGTCTTTCCACTGAAGCTTTCTTT	TRBJ1-1	TRBV7-2	.
CASSPRVNLGSSTEAFF	TGTGCCAGCTCACCACGGGTTAATTTGGGGAGTAGCACTGAAGCTTTCTTT	TRBJ1-1	TRBV18	.
CASSAGGNYGYTF	TGTGCCAGCAGTGCCGGGGGGAACTATGGCTACACCTTC	TRBJ1-2	TRBV6-6	.
CASSLTSGDVLYEQYF	TGCGCCAGCAGCTTGACTAGCGGGGACGTTCTGTACGAGCAGTACTTC	TRBJ2-7	TRBV10-2	TRBD2
CASSLEGGRGSPRTDTQYF	TGTGCCAGCAGCTTAGAGGGGGGTCGGGGGAGTCCCCGCACAGATACGCAGTATTTT	TRBJ2-3	TRBV11-2	.
CARGGSNQPQHF	TGTGCCCGGGGGGGTAGCAATCAGCCCCAGCATTTT	TRBJ1-5	TRBV7-3	.
CASRRDYEQYF	TGTGCCAGCAGACGGGACTACGAGCAGTACTTC	TRBJ2-7	TRBV28	.
CASRPNRGSNQPQHF	TGTGCCAGCAGACCCAATCGGGGGTCGAATCAGCCCCAGCATTTT	TRBJ1-5	TRBV6-5	.
CASSLAGLDSDEQFF	TGCGCCAGCAGCTTGGCCGGACTAGATTCCGATGAGCAGTTCTTC	TRBJ2-1	TRBV5-1	TRBD2
CASSLIGVSDQPQHF	TGTGCCAGCAGCTTGATAGGGGTAAGCGATCAGCCCCAGCATTTT	TRBJ1-5	TRBV5-6	.
CASSLDLLAGHDEQYF	TGTGCCAGCAGCTTAGACCTACTAGCGGGACACGACGAGCAGTACTTC	TRBJ2-7	TRBV7-6	TRBD2
CASSVQGAHTEAFF	TGTGCCAGCAGCGTTCAGGGGGCTCACACTGAAGCTTTCTTT	TRBJ1-1	TRBV7-9	TRBD1